This T cell receptor (beta chain) was sequenced during a study of blood T cell repertoires in COVID-19 (dated by TCRdb to 2020 to 2021). Study-wide context: Collaborator samples came from the United States, Italy and Spain and covered acute and convalescent phases of COVID-19. The material from the prospective study consisted of cDNA or gDNA derived from T cells, B-cell-depleted T cells, or PBMCs. Subjects who had been exposed to COVID-19, were actively infected with it, or had recovered from it provided the deeply sampled blood TCRbeta repertoires that made up the dataset. The repertoires were released in a freely available public database intended as a resource for research on the immune response to SARS-CoV-2. Samples were obtained from the ongoing ImmuneRACE study (first 160 participants) and from some 1,200 subjects provided by 6 global collaborators. Nearly every sample came with metadata listing a de-identified subject ID, COVID-19 status, age in years and sex. HLA class I and class II types, where available, came from metadata supplied by the sample provider rather than from assay-based typing.

V is reduced by 4 bases and J by 0 bases, leaving a spacing of 19 bases between them. CDR1 and CDR2, per the germline V gene, are MNHNS and SASEGT. From cysteine to phenylalanine, the CDR3 is 18 amino acids long. The read is trimmed to its CDR3 DNA, 54 bases read in frame from base 1. Broad study findings and their caveats: The quantity of clinical and demographic metadata differed by source and by participant and was supplied without curation.

Collaborating institutions collected whole blood in K2EDTA tubes following their own protocols. For TCRbeta analysis, collaborators shipped samples in one of three forms: frozen whole blood, isolated PBMCs, or DNA extracted from either of those sample types. TCRbeta CDR3 regions were amplified from genomic DNA by means of the immunoSEQ Assay, a bias-controlled multiplex PCR. On the authors' methods: Within the assay, amplification of reference gene primers was used to estimate how many nucleated cells each sample contained. To quantify the absolute abundance of each unique TCRbeta CDR3 rearrangement, sequence reads were collapsed and filtered. For each sample, productive Simpson clonality was calculated by taking the square root of Simpson's diversity index across productive rearrangements. The source is immuneACCESS, and TCRdb retained only in-frame sequences with V and J called. Part of the clones is not carried over; for the studies checked, unresolved V genes explain less than half of this, and the remainder is unexplained. V, J and clone size were drawn from that table, and D and trimming were deduced from the DNA. Counted in this sample were 150,000 to 180,000 clones; more than 80% of them appeared once. The ten largest make up approximately 0.55% of the sample.

Comment on this clone: Its cognate antigen has yet to be identified. One base away there is no much larger clone; base qualities are not given.

The TCR comes from a man in his fifties with acute or convalescent COVID-19. The chain was built from TRBV6-1 and TRBJ2-1; TRBD2 might be the D gene, on 7 matching bases. The source material was peripheral blood. The sequenced DNA is TGTGCCAGCAGTGGGGGGGGGCATCATGCTGGCTCCTACAATGAGCAGTTCTTC. This sequence encodes CASSGGGHHAGSYNEQFF.